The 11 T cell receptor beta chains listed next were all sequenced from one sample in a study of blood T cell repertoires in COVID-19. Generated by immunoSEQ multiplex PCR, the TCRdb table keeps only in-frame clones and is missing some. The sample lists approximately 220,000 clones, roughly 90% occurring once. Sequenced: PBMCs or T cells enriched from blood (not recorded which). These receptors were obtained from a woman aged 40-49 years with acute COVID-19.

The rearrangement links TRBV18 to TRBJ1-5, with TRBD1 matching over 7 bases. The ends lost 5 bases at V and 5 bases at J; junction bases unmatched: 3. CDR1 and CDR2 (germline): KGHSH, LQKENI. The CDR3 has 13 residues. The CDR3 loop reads CASSRDSDQPQHF. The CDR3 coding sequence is TGTGCCAGCTCAAGGGACAGTGATCAGCCCCAGCATTTT.

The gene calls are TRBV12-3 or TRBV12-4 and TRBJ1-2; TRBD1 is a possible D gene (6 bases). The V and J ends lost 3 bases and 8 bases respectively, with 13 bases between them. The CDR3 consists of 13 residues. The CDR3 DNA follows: TGTGCCAGCAGTTTCCAGGGGCTACGAGGCTACACCTTC. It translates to CASSFQGLRGYTF.

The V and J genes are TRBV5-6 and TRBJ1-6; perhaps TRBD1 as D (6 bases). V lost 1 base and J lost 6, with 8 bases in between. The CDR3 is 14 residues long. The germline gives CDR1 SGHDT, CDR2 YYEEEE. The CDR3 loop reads CASSLYRVNSPLHF. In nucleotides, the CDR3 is TGTGCCAGCAGCTTGTACAGGGTTAATTCACCCCTCCACTTT.

The CDR3, as DNA: TGTGCCAGCAGCTTAGGCACCAGCTCCTACAATGAGCAGTTCTTC. Protein: CASSLGTSSYNEQFF. The chain carries TRBV7-9 and TRBJ2-1; D not certain. The CDR3 is 15 amino acids. CDR1 and CDR2 (germline): SEHNR, FQNEAQ (reference sequence). The germline V and J ends were trimmed by 1 base and 0 bases, with 7 bases remaining between them.

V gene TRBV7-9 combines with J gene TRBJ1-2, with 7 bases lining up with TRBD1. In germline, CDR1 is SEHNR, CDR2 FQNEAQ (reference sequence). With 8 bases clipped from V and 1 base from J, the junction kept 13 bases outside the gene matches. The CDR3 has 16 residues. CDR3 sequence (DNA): TGTGCCAGCGGGAGGAACCGGACAGGAGTTAACTATGGCTACACCTTC. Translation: CASGRNRTGVNYGYTF. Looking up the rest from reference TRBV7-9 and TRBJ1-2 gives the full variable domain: DTGVSQNPRHKITKRGQNVTFRCDPISEHNRLYWYRQTLGQGPEFLTYFQNEAQLEKSRLLSDRFSAERPKGSFSTLEIQRTEQGDSAMYLCASGRNRTGVNYGYTFGSGTRLTVV.

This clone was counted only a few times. The CDR3 coding sequence is TGTGCCAGCTCACCACCGTCGGCGGGGGGCTCTAACACTGAAGCTTTCTTT. Residues: CASSPPSAGGSNTEAFF. V usage is TRBV18 and J usage is TRBJ1-1; the D gene is possibly TRBD1 (6 bases). Germline assignment: CDR1 KGHSH and CDR2 LQKENI. There are 17 residues in the CDR3. V dropped 0 bases and J dropped 2 bases, with 16 bases sitting between them.

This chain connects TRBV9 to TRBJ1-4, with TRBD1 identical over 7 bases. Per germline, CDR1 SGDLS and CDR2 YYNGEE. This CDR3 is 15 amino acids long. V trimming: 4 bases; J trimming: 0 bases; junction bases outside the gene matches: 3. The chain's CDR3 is CASSRQGTTNEKLFF. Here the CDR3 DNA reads TGTGCCAGCAGCCGACAGGGTACAACTAATGAAAAACTGTTTTTT. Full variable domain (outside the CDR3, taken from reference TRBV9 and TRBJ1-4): DSGVTQTPKHLITATGQRVTLRCSPRSGDLSVYWYQQSLDQGLQFLIQYYNGEERAKGNILERFSAQQFPDLHSELNLSSLELGDSALYFCASSRQGTTNEKLFFGSGTQLSVL.

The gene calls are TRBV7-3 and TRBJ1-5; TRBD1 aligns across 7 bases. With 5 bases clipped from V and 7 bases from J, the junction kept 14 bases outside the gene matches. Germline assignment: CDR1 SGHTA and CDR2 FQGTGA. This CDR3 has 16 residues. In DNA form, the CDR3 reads TGTGCCAGCAGCCCAAGAGGGACAGCTCTTGGACAGCCCCAGCATTTT. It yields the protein CASSPRGTALGQPQHF.

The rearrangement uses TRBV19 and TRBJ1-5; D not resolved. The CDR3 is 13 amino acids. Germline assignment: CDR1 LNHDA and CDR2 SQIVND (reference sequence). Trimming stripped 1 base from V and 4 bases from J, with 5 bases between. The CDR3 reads CASSIAINQPQHF. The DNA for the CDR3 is TGTGCCAGTAGTATAGCCATTAATCAGCCCCAGCATTTT.

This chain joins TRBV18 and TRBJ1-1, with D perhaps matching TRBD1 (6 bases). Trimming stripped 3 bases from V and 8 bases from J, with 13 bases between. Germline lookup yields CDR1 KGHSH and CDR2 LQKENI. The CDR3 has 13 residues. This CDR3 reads CASSPGPRGEAFF. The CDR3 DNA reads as TGTGCCAGCTCACCCGGACCAAGGGGGGAAGCTTTCTTT.

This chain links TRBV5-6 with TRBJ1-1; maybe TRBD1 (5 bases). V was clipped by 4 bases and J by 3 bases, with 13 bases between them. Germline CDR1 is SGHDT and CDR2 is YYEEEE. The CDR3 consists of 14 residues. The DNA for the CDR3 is TGTGCCAGCAGCCCATTGGGGGGAGACACTGAAGCTTTCTTT. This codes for CASSPLGGDTEAFF.